This T cell receptor beta chain was documented in a study of T cell responses to AZD1222 COVID-19 vaccine. For the study at large: Analysis merged second doses at about 4 or about 12 weeks. Regarding the study as a whole: Two AZD1222 administrations were followed by greater Spike-specific TCR breadth and depth. Within unmutated variant regions lay the reported targets of nearly half of spike-specific TCRs.

Trimming left V 6 bases short and J 10 bases short, with 13 bases between. This CDR3 is 13 amino acids long. Germline CDR1 SNHLY, CDR2 FYNNEI. TCRdb's table, derived via immunoSEQ multiplex PCR, lists solely in-frame clones and lacks some. The table has around 140,000 clones, about nine tenths seen once. This clone appeared a few times. Its antigen is unidentified. This clonotype was sampled from an adult in good health. The chain is built from TRBV2 and TRBJ1-6; D uncertain. The sequenced sample was peripheral blood, obtained on day 0 of AZD1222 vaccination. As DNA, the CDR3 is TGTGCCAGCAGCCCCCCGGAGAAATCACCCCTCCACTTT. This sequence encodes CASSPPEKSPLHF.